This T cell receptor (beta chain) originates from a study of PD-1 blockade in classical Hodgkin lymphoma. The CDR3 consists of 16 residues. Germline values: CDR1 LNHDA, CDR2 SQIVND (reference sequence). V lost 1 base and J 2 bases, leaving 12 bases between the germline ends. Clones were sequenced by immunoSEQ multiplex PCR, and TCRdb holds only the in-frame ones, with some missing. The sample yields tens of thousands of clones, 90% to 95% seen once. Specified time point: newly diagnosed, previously untreated cHL patient sample. CD4+ T cells were purified from thawed PBMCs by magnetic negative selection.

Sequences were obtained from CD4+ T cells from blood. The sequence derives from a human donor with classical Hodgkin lymphoma. The chain couples TRBV19 to TRBJ1-5; perhaps TRBD1 as D (6 bases). The CDR3 coding sequence is TGTGCCAGTAGTATAGTGGGGGCGAGGGGCAATCAGCCCCAGCATTTT. Translating it yields CASSIVGARGNQPQHF.